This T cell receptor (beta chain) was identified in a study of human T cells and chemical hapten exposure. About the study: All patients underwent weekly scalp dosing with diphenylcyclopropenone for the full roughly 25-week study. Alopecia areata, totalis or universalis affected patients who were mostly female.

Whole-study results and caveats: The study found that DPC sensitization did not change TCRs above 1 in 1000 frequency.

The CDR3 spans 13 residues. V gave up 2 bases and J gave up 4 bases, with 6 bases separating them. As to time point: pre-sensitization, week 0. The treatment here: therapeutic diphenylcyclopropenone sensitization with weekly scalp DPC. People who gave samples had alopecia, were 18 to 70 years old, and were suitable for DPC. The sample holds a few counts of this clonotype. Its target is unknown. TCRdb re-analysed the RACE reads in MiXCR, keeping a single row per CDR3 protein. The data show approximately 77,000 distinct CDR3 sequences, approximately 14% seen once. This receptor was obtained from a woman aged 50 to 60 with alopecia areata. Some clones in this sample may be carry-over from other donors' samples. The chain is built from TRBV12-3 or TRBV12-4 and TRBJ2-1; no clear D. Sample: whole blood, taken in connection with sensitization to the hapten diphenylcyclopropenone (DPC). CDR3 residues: CASSLFRYNEQFF. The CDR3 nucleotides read TGTGCCAGCAGTTTATTTCGTTACAATGAGCAGTTCTTC.